One and the same sample provided the 19 T cell receptor beta chains below, sequenced in a study of molecular identifiers for immune sequencing clone quantification. TCRdb analysed the PCR reads with MiXCR anew, one entry per CDR3 protein. The sample holds 300,000 to 400,000 distinct CDR3 sequences, roughly 23% seen once. The sample comprised naive CD8+ T cells from blood, with Jurkat cell RNA spiked in. Subset given: FACS-sorted CD8+CD4-CCR7+CD45RA+ naive T cells. These receptors originate from a human donor in good health. Some libraries in this study had Jurkat cell RNA spiked in.

Regarding this clonotype: Compared with germline, one end of the junction differs, possibly owing to a read error. The genes are TRBV9 and TRBJ1-1; D unclear. The CDR3 runs 14 residues. Germline CDR1 reads SGDLS; CDR2 reads YYNGEE. CDR3 bases: TGTGCCAGCTGCGTTAACTCCTTGAACACTGAAGCTTTCTTT. Translation gives CASCVNSLNTEAFF. Supplemented by reference TRBV9 and TRBJ1-1, the full variable domain reads DSGVTQTPKHLITATGQRVTLRCSPRSGDLSVYWYQQSLDQGLQFLIQYYNGEERAKGNILERFSAQQFPDLHSELNLSSLELGDSALYFCASCVNSLNTEAFFGQGTRLTVV.

The J gene is TRBJ2-1, the V gene TRBV4-3; no reliable D call. Trimming shortened V by 0 bases and J by 9 bases, and 12 bases separated the two germline ends. Germline V CDR1 and CDR2: LGHNA, YSLEER. The CDR3 is made up of 14 amino acids. CDR3 DNA: TGCGCCAGCAGCCAAGAGAGGTTCCAAGGTGAGCAGTTCTTC. This codes for CASSQERFQGEQFF.

For this clonotype: A much larger clone differs by one base, so this may be a read error. The chain has TRBV7-2 and TRBJ2-3; TRBD1 is a possible D gene (5 bases). This CDR3 comprises 15 residues. Germline assignment: CDR1 SGHTA and CDR2 FQGNSA. The V end was cut by 8 bases, the J end by 0 bases, with 15 bases between. CDR3 coding DNA: TGTGCCAGCCCCCCCCGACAGTCTAGCACAGATACGCAGTATTTT. It yields the protein CASPPRQSSTDTQYF.

Worth noting for this clonotype: A much larger clone lies one base from this, so it may be a read error. Without the conserved terminal phenylalanine or tryptophan, this CDR3 likely stems from a read error. The V gene is TRBV30, the J gene TRBJ2-3; D not resolved. CDR3 length: 12 residues. V gave up 2 bases and J gave up 2 bases, with 5 bases separating them. Germline V gene lookup returns CDR1 GTSNPN and CDR2 SVGIG (reference sequence). CDR3 sequence (DNA): TGTGCCTGGAGTTGGACCACAGATACGCAGTATTCT. The encoded protein is CAWSWTTDTQYS.

In this sample, this clonotype turned up a few times. This chain joins TRBV7-2 and TRBJ2-7; 7 bases agree with TRBD1. This CDR3 region has 15 residues. CDR1 and CDR2 from the germline V gene are SGHTA and FQGNSA. V gave up 0 bases and J gave up 4 bases; unmatched junction bases: 6. The CDR3 sequence: CASSLASGGVYEQYF. The CDR3 DNA is TGTGCCAGCAGCTTAGCGTCAGGGGGTGTGTACGAGCAGTACTTC. Complete variable domain (other parts from reference TRBV7-2 and TRBJ2-7): GAGVSQSPSNKVTEKGKDVELRCDPISGHTALYWYRQSLGQGLEFLIYFQGNSAPDKSGLPSDRFSAERTGGSVSTLTIQRTQQEDSAVYLCASSLASGGVYEQYFGPGTRLTVT.

In this sample, this clonotype turned up many times. The chain joins TRBV29-1 to TRBJ1-1, with 7 positions matching TRBD1. Germline V CDR1 and CDR2: SQVTM, ANQGSEA. The CDR3 is 13 residues long. V lost 7 bases to trimming and J lost 0 bases; unmatched junction nucleotides: 5. CDR3 coding DNA: TGCAGCGCCATGACAGGGTTGAACACTGAAGCTTTCTTT. Protein sequence: CSAMTGLNTEAFF. The full variable domain, rest sourced from reference TRBV29-1 and TRBJ1-1, is SAVISQKPSRDICQRGTSLTIQCQVDSQVTMMFWYRQQPGQSLTLIATANQGSEATYESGFVIDKFPISRPNLTFSTLTVSNMSPEDSSIYLCSAMTGLNTEAFFGQGTRLTVV.

This clonotype came up many times. V usage is TRBV9 and J usage is TRBJ2-3; 11 positions agree with TRBD2. CDR1 is SGDLS, CDR2 YYNGEE, per germline. This CDR3 is built from 15 residues. Unmatched junction bases numbered 4, after V lost 3 bases and J lost 4 bases. DNA for the CDR3: TGTGCCAGCAGCGCAATAGCGGGGGGGCCAGATACGCAGTATTTT. Translation gives CASSAIAGGPDTQYF.

The V call is TRBV25-1, the J call TRBJ1-1; D may be TRBD1 (5 bases). V was shortened by 1 base and J by 0 bases, with 9 bases between the two germline ends. Germline lookup yields CDR1 MGHDK and CDR2 SYGVNS. This CDR3 spans 15 amino acids. CDR3 loop: CASSEWGTVNTEAFF. The CDR3 nucleotides read TGTGCCAGCAGTGAATGGGGCACGGTGAACACTGAAGCTTTCTTT.

This clonotype was counted ten times or more. The V gene is TRBV7-8, the J gene TRBJ2-3; TRBD2 aligns across 9 bases. The V gene end was trimmed by 3 bases and the J gene end by 0 bases; junction bases not matched to a gene: 4. This CDR3 comprises 16 residues. Germline V gene lookup returns CDR1 SGHVS and CDR2 FQNEAQ. The CDR3: CASSFTGLASTDTQYF. The CDR3 DNA is TGTGCCAGCAGCTTCACGGGACTAGCCAGCACAGATACGCAGTATTTT.

This clonotype showed up just a few times. The chain joins TRBV20-1 to TRBJ2-7, with D perhaps matching TRBD1 (5 bases). The V end lost 0 bases, the J end lost 2 bases, and 17 bases lay between the germline ends. This CDR3 has 16 residues. From germline, CDR1 is DFQATT and CDR2 SNEGSKA (reference sequence). This CDR3 is CSARDLTGSTAYEQYF. The DNA of the CDR3 is TGCAGTGCTAGAGATTTAACGGGTTCGACAGCCTACGAGCAGTACTTC.

This clonotype was counted a few times. The V call is TRBV20-1, the J call TRBJ1-1, with TRBD1 as a possible D gene (6 bases). The CDR3 is 14 amino acids. Looked up from germline, CDR1 is DFQATT and CDR2 is SNEGSKA (reference sequence). V gave up 3 bases and J gave up 0 bases, with 11 bases separating them. CDR3 region: CSASTGTLNTEAFF. CDR3 in DNA: TGCAGTGCTAGCACAGGGACGCTGAACACTGAAGCTTTCTTT.

The chain employs TRBV4-3 and TRBJ2-2, with 8 positions matching TRBD2. Unmatched junction bases numbered 10, after V lost 0 bases and J lost 1 base. Germline V gene sequence: CDR1 LGHNA, CDR2 YSLEER. This CDR3 comprises 19 residues. The CDR3 region has the DNA TGCGCCAGCAGCCAAGAAAAATCAGGGCTAGCGGGGAACACCGGGGAGCTGTTTTTT. Protein: CASSQEKSGLAGNTGELFF.

In its sample, this clonotype was seen a few times. This chain connects TRBV20-1 to TRBJ2-2, with 8 bases identical to TRBD1. This CDR3 spans 19 amino acids. V shed 6 bases, J shed 3 bases, and the junction held 21 bases outside the gene matches. Looked up from germline, CDR1 is DFQATT and CDR2 is SNEGSKA (reference sequence). The CDR3 region is CSAQWIENPSGQDTGELFF. The DNA for the CDR3 is TGCAGTGCCCAATGGATCGAGAACCCCTCGGGACAGGACACCGGGGAGCTGTTTTTT.

Here the CDR3 DNA reads TGTGCCAGCAGCTTAGTCCGACGGCCCAACCAGCCCCAGCATTTT. Protein product: CASSLVRRPNQPQHF. The rearrangement links TRBV5-6 to TRBJ1-5; D gene ambiguous. The length of the CDR3 is 15 residues. CDR1 is SGHDT, CDR2 YYEEEE, per germline. Trimming removed 2 bases from V and 7 bases from J, with 16 bases in between.

The sample holds many counts of this clonotype. The chain recombines TRBV29-1 with TRBJ1-2; 10 bases map to TRBD1. The germline V gene has CDR1 SQVTM and CDR2 ANQGSEA. The CDR3 runs 17 residues. The ends lost 0 bases at V and 4 bases at J; junction bases unmatched: 11. The DNA for the CDR3 is TGCAGCGTTGAAGATCGGACAGGGGGTCAACGTGGCTATGGCTACACCTTC. It yields the protein CSVEDRTGGQRGYGYTF. The variable domain in full, with the rest retrieved from reference TRBV29-1 and TRBJ1-2, is SAVISQKPSRDICQRGTSLTIQCQVDSQVTMMFWYRQQPGQSLTLIATANQGSEATYESGFVIDKFPISRPNLTFSTLTVSNMSPEDSSIYLCSVEDRTGGQRGYGYTFGSGTRLTVV.

The chain employs TRBV11-2 and TRBJ1-1, with TRBD1 identical over 11 bases. The V gene's germline CDR1 is SGHAT and CDR2 FQNNGV. J was trimmed by 6 bases and V by 6 bases; bases with no gene match: 6. The CDR3 has 14 amino acids. The CDR3 bases are TGTGCCAGCAGTCAGGACAGGGGGCTCGCTGAAGCTTTCTTT. Translating gives CASSQDRGLAEAFF.

The chain uses TRBV7-8 and TRBJ2-7; the match to TRBD2 covers 9 bases. Germline-derived CDR1 and CDR2 are SGHVS and FQNEAQ. The CDR3 length is 14 residues. Germline trimming cut 2 bases from V and 6 bases from J; bases unmatched to any gene: 5. CDR3 sequence reads: CASSLMGLASEQYF. The CDR3 coding sequence is TGTGCCAGCAGCTTAATGGGACTAGCAAGCGAGCAGTACTTC.

This chain joins TRBV3-1 and TRBJ1-3, with no clear D. Trimming removed 2 bases from V and 2 bases from J, with 10 bases in between. The CDR3 length is 15 residues. Germline V gene sequence: CDR1 LGHDT, CDR2 YNNKEL (reference sequence). In DNA form, the CDR3 reads TGTGCCAGCAGCCAAACTCTCGAGGCTGGAAACACCATATATTTT. Translating it yields CASSQTLEAGNTIYF.

Notes on this clonotype: A much larger clone lies one base from this, so it may be a read error. The gene calls are TRBV7-8 and TRBJ2-3, with 11 bases aligning to TRBD1. CDR3 length: 16 amino acids. Germline CDR1 SGHVS, CDR2 FQNEAQ. V gave up 8 bases and J gave up 5 bases; unmatched junction bases: 12. CDR3 DNA: TGTGCCAGCCTTGGGACAGGGGGTGGCTTTGTAGATACGCAGTATTTT. It is translated as CASLGTGGGFVDTQYF.